Below are 18 T cell receptor beta chains sequenced from a single sample in a study of blood T cell repertoires in COVID-19. Profiled with immunoSEQ multiplex PCR; TCRdb holds only in-frame clones, not every one. In the table there are about 76,000 clones, around 83% of which are singletons. The sequenced sample was peripheral blood. The source is a man older than 75 with acute or convalescent COVID-19.

The chain uses TRBV9 and TRBJ1-5, with a weak D call TRBD1 (6 bases). The germline gives CDR1 SGDLS, CDR2 YYNGEE. CDR3 size: 14 residues. V was pared by 4 bases and J by 5 bases, with 13 bases between. The CDR3 loop reads CASSPDSTYQPQHF. The CDR3 DNA is TGTGCCAGCAGCCCGGACAGCACCTATCAGCCCCAGCATTTT.

V usage is TRBV6-6 and J usage is TRBJ1-5; 9 bases are a match to TRBD1. Germline values: CDR1 MNHNY, CDR2 SVGAGI (reference sequence). Germline trimming cut 10 bases from V and 5 bases from J; bases unmatched to any gene: 9. This CDR3 contains 14 residues. CDR3 in DNA: TGTGCCACCAAGGGACAGGGAGTCGATCAGCCCCAGCATTTT. Translated, it gives CATKGQGVDQPQHF.

The chain employs TRBV19 and TRBJ2-6, with D possibly matching TRBD1 (6 bases). CDR3 size: 14 residues. Trimming took 8 bases from V and 0 from J, leaving 8 bases between them. Germline CDR1 is LNHDA and CDR2 is SQIVND (reference sequence). The DNA of the CDR3 is TGTGCCAGTTGGACAGCCTCTGGGGCCAACGTCCTGACTTTC. Protein: CASWTASGANVLTF.

V is TRBV5-8 and J is TRBJ2-1; possibly TRBD2 for D (6 bases). Between the trimmed V and J ends, which lost 3 bases and 8 bases, there was a span of 18 bases. Germline CDR1 reads SGHTS; CDR2 reads YDEGEE. The CDR3 runs 15 residues. CDR3 bases: TGTGCCAGCAGCTGGGGAGGAGGGAGTGGGGATGAGCAGTTCTTC. Translation: CASSWGGGSGDEQFF.

This chain links TRBV3-1 (or the pseudogene TRBV3-2) with TRBJ2-2; D possibly corresponds to TRBD1 (6 bases). This CDR3 has 17 residues. V gave up 5 bases and J gave up 1 base, with 17 bases separating them. Germline V gene data show CDR1 as LGHDT and CDR2 as YNNKEL (reference sequence). The CDR3 sequence is CASSSEGNRVNTGELFF. The CDR3 region has the DNA TGTGCCAGCAGCTCTGAGGGGAACAGGGTGAACACCGGGGAGCTGTTTTTT.

This sequence joins TRBV7-3 and TRBJ2-1; D gene unclear. Germline V gives CDR1 SGHTA, CDR2 FQGTGA. The CDR3 is 17 amino acids. The germline V and J ends were trimmed by 3 bases and 4 bases, with 19 bases remaining between them. The CDR3 is CASSFSGSVHRYNEQFF. CDR3 nucleotides: TGTGCCAGCAGCTTCTCCGGGTCGGTCCATCGGTACAATGAGCAGTTCTTC.

This rearrangement joins TRBV5-1 to TRBJ2-2; 9 bases line up with TRBD1. The V gene end was trimmed by 4 bases and the J gene end by 4 bases; junction bases not matched to a gene: 5. Germline V lookup: CDR1 SGHRS, CDR2 YFSETQ. The CDR3 is 15 amino acids. Here the CDR3 DNA reads TGCGCCAGCAGCGTACCGACAGGGGGCACCGGGGAGCTGTTTTTT. Encoded protein: CASSVPTGGTGELFF.

The chain couples TRBV2 to TRBJ1-2, with TRBD1 as a possible D gene (5 bases). CDR1 is SNHLY, CDR2 FYNNEI, per germline. The V and J ends lost 4 bases and 0 bases respectively, with 9 bases between them. There are 14 residues in the CDR3. The CDR3: CASSGQSTNYGYTF. The CDR3 region has the DNA TGTGCCAGCAGTGGACAGTCTACTAACTATGGCTACACCTTC.

The chain combines TRBV2 with TRBJ1-1, with D possibly TRBD1 on 6 matching bases. The CDR3 runs to 14 residues. Deletions cut 6 bases from V and 1 base from J, with 12 bases between. Germline CDR1 is SNHLY and CDR2 is FYNNEI. CDR3: CASSGQTKNTEAFF. The DNA of the CDR3 is TGTGCCAGCAGCGGACAGACTAAGAACACTGAAGCTTTCTTT.

V gene TRBV7-6 combines with J gene TRBJ2-2; 9 nucleotides align to TRBD1. From germline, CDR1 is SGHVS and CDR2 FNYEAQ. The J segment lost 6 bases and the V segment lost 5 bases, leaving 7 bases of the junction unmatched. The CDR3 length is 15 residues. The CDR3 sequence: CASSDRDRVSGELFF. The CDR3 DNA reads as TGTGCCAGCAGCGACCGGGACAGGGTATCCGGGGAGCTGTTTTTT.

The chain is built from TRBV19 and TRBJ2-1, with 8 bases aligning to TRBD1. There are 14 residues in the CDR3. V lost 10 bases and J lost 4; bases outside the gene matches: 9. CDR1 is LNHDA and CDR2 is SQIVND in the germline V gene (reference sequence). Here the CDR3 DNA reads TGTGCCACCTCAAAGAGACAGGGGTACAATGAGCAGTTCTTC. Translating it yields CATSKRQGYNEQFF.

This rearrangement joins TRBV19 to TRBJ1-4; D unresolved. This CDR3 is 16 amino acids long. Germline lookup yields CDR1 LNHDA and CDR2 SQIVND (reference sequence). V shed 6 bases and J shed 0 bases, with 14 bases lying between them. In nucleotides, the CDR3 is TGTGCCAGTAGGAGCGGGCAGACGTCAACTAATGAAAAACTGTTTTTT. Its protein product is CASRSGQTSTNEKLFF.

This clone was picked up one time. The chain is built from TRBV14 and TRBJ2-3; D is perhaps TRBD2 (6 bases). The CDR3 sequence is 16 residues long. Looked up from germline, CDR1 is SGHDN and CDR2 is FVKESK. Deletions cut 1 base from V and 6 bases from J, with 17 bases between. CDR3 region: CASSQGRLEGLDTQYF. The CDR3 region has the DNA TGTGCCAGCAGCCAAGGCAGACTAGAGGGCTTGGATACGCAGTATTTT.

This clone is a singleton in its sample. This rearrangement joins TRBV6-4 to TRBJ1-1; possible D gene TRBD1, 5 bases. V was pared by 5 bases and J by 11 bases, with 24 bases between. The CDR3 totals 15 residues. Germline assignment: CDR1 MRHNA and CDR2 SNTAGT. CDR3 coding DNA: TGTGCCAGCAGTTTATACGGGCCTCCGCCTCGGGGGGCTTTCTTT. It encodes CASSLYGPPPRGAFF.

This chain uses TRBV28 with TRBJ1-4, with D perhaps matching TRBD1 (6 bases). The CDR3 contains 14 residues. Germline V gene data show CDR1 as MDHEN and CDR2 as SYDVKM. V was clipped by 5 bases and J by 5 bases, with 12 bases between them. CDR3 loop: CASSIQGENEKLFF. CDR3 coding DNA: TGTGCCAGCAGTATACAGGGTGAAAATGAAAAACTGTTTTTT.

The chain uses TRBV6-5 and TRBJ1-4; TRBD1 matches at 8 bases. The V and J ends lost 5 bases and 5 bases, in that order; junction bases with no gene match: 4. Germline V gives CDR1 MNHEY, CDR2 SVGAGI. CDR3 length: 14 residues. The CDR3 region is CASSTGQGNEKLFF. CDR3 nucleotides: TGTGCCAGCAGTACCGGACAGGGAAATGAAAAACTGTTTTTT.

The chain couples TRBV5-6 to TRBJ1-3; D gene ambiguous. V was pared by 0 bases and J by 1 base, with 14 bases between. The CDR3 has 17 amino acids. From germline, CDR1 is SGHDT and CDR2 YYEEEE. The CDR3 loop reads CASSLAARIGSGNTIYF. The CDR3, as DNA: TGTGCCAGCAGCTTGGCGGCGAGGATAGGATCTGGAAACACCATATATTTT.

The V call is TRBV11-2, the J call TRBJ2-7, with D unresolved. The V end was cut by 0 bases, the J end by 5 bases, with 5 bases between. The CDR3 is 12 residues long. Germline V gene lookup returns CDR1 SGHAT and CDR2 FQNNGV. The CDR3 loop is CASSLEQNEQYF. CDR3 DNA sequence: TGTGCCAGCAGCTTAGAACAAAACGAGCAGTACTTC. The complete variable domain, with remaining parts taken from reference TRBV11-2 and TRBJ2-7, reads EAGVAQSPRYKIIEKRQSVAFWCNPISGHATLYWYQQILGQGPKLLIQFQNNGVVDDSQLPKDRFSAERLKGVDSTLKIQPAKLEDSAVYLCASSLEQNEQYFGPGTRLTVT.